The TCR beta chain described here comes from a study of post-analysis software for immune sequencing data. This clonotype was seen a handful of times. Its target is not known. Study observations and caveats: Controls had lower frequencies than patients of about 5 TRBV segments, which included TRBV5-6, TRBV5-1 and TRBV20-1. Significantly decreased normalized Chao1 diversity was recorded for multiple sclerosis patients relative to controls.

CDR1 and CDR2 (germline): DFQATT, SNEGSKA (reference sequence). V lost 3 bases and J lost 1, with 13 bases in between. The CDR3 contains 14 residues. The TCR beta cDNA libraries contained unique molecular identifiers. It was from roughly 1 to 10 million T cells that about half a million cDNA molecules came. MiXCR, applied by TCRdb to the PCR reads, yields one record per CDR3 protein. The sample yields approximately 730,000 distinct CDR3 sequences, more than 45% seen once. The V gene is TRBV20-1, the J gene TRBJ2-7; a possible D gene is TRBD2 (6 bases). Material: blood. This TCR was sampled from a girl aged 5-17 years with multiple sclerosis. DNA of the CDR3: TGCAGTGCTAGGCCGCTGGCGGGATCCTACGAGCAGTACTTC. It specifies CSARPLAGSYEQYF.